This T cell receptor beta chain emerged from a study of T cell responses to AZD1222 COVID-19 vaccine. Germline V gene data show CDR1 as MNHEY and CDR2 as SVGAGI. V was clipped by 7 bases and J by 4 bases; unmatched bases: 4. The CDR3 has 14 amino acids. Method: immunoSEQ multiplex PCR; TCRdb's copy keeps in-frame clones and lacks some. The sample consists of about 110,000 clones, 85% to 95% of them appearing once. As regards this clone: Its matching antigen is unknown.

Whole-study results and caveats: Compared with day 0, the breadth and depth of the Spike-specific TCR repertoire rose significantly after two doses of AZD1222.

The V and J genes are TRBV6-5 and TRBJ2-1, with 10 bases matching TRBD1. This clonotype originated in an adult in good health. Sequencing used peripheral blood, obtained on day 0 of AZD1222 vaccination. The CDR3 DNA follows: TGTGCCAGCACCCGGACAGGGGGTTACAATGAGCAGTTCTTC. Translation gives CASTRTGGYNEQFF.